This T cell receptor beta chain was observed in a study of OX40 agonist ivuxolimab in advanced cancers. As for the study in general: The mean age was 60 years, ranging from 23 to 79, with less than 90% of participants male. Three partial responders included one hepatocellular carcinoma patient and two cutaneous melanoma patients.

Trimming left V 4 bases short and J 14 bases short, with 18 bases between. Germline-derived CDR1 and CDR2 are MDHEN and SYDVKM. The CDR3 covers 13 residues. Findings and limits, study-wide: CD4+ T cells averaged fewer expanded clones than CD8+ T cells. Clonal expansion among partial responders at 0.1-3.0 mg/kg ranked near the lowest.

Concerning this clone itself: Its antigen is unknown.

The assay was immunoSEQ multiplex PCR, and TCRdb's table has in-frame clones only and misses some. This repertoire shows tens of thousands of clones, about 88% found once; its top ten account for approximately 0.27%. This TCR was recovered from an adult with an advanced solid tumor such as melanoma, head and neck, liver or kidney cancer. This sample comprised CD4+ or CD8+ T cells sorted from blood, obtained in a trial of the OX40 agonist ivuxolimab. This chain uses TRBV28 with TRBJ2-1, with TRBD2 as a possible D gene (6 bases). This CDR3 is CASSSRGFVWEFF. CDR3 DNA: TGTGCCAGCAGTTCCCGGGGGTTCGTGTGGGAGTTCTTC.